Reported below is one T cell receptor beta chain. Its antigen is not identified. This record comes from a study of vaccination effects on CD4 cells after COVID-19. Some clones are missing from TCRdb's copy, which holds only in-frame ones; the method was immunoSEQ multiplex PCR. The sample holds about 55,000 clones; under 75% are singletons and the top ten take around 17%. In the ViraFEST assay, antigen-specific CD4+ clonotypes were identified by expansion after peptide-pool stimulation. An approximately ten-day culture period preceded the isolation of CD4+ T cells. None of the vaccinated had previously contracted SARS-CoV-2, and their nucleocapsid antibodies tested negative. Days 3 and 7 were when half the medium was replaced with IL-2 medium. The V gene's germline CDR1 is LNHNV and CDR2 YYDKDF (reference sequence). The ends lost 1 base at V and 1 base at J; junction bases unmatched: 1. This CDR3 has 14 residues.

The receptor was isolated from a human donor who received a COVID-19 vaccine. The material sequenced was CD4+ T cells from PBMCs cultured with SARS-CoV-2 spike peptides, taken before COVID-19 vaccination. The chain has TRBV15 and TRBJ2-7; 7 bases fit TRBD2. Written as DNA, the CDR3 is TGTGCCACCAGCAGAGTCGGGAGGTCCTACGAGCAGTACTTC. It is translated as CATSRVGRSYEQYF.